This entry features one T cell receptor beta chain sequence. This CDR3 comprises 15 residues. Germline V gives CDR1 SGDLS, CDR2 YYNGEE. V dropped 4 bases and J dropped 5; count of bases not matched to a gene: 8. TCRdb keeps only in-frame clones here, not all; method: immunoSEQ multiplex PCR. The sample yields 20,000 or so clones, 70% to 80% seen once. This specimen comes from a study of OX40 agonist ivuxolimab in advanced cancers. Study-level information: Intravenous ivuxolimab was administered to patients every 2 weeks at 0.01 to 10 mg/kg.

V gene TRBV9 combines with J gene TRBJ2-7; 11 nucleotides align to TRBD2. This receptor was identified in an adult with an advanced solid tumor such as melanoma, head and neck, liver or kidney cancer. Here the sequenced sample was CD4+ or CD8+ T cells sorted from blood, taken in a trial of the OX40 agonist ivuxolimab. CDR3 nucleotide sequence: TGTGCCAGCAGCACCACCGGGACTAGCGGCGACGAGCAGTACTTC. This codes for CASSTTGTSGDEQYF. Looking up the rest from reference TRBV9 and TRBJ2-7 gives the full variable domain: DSGVTQTPKHLITATGQRVTLRCSPRSGDLSVYWYQQSLDQGLQFLIQYYNGEERAKGNILERFSAQQFPDLHSELNLSSLELGDSALYFCASSTTGTSGDEQYFGPGTRLTVT.